Given below is one T cell receptor (beta chain) in context. This clonotype occurred many times. Its cognate antigen has yet to be identified. The input lacks base qualities; no much larger clone sits a single base away. V is cut back by 7 bases and J by 6 bases, with 6 bases in the junction unmatched. Inclusive of the bounding cysteine and phenylalanine, the CDR3 is 14 residues long. This entry keeps only the CDR3 DNA: 42 bases, framed from base 1. The sample comes from a study of identical twins (dated by TCRdb to 2015 to 2016). General notes on the study: To test whether fetal clonotypes persist, the study used deep sequencing on TCR alpha and beta repertoires from monozygotic twins, unrelated adults of various ages, and cord blood. To rule out contamination, replicate twin experiments were performed at different times with different library preparation protocols. Points the paper makes about the study in general: The excess sharing between twins in beta out-of-frame sequences was weaker because fewer shared sequences reduced the signal-to-noise ratio. Recombination models systematically underestimated out-of-frame TCR alpha sharing in monozygotic twins but agreed with sharing between unrelated individuals. Invariant T cells such as MAIT and iNKT could partly confound zero-insertion analyses, though diverse VJ usage argued against this for most clonotypes. Because the same donors could not be followed over many years, the conclusions depended on cross-sectional statistical analysis. Abundant cord blood beta clonotypes carried fewer insertions; young adult naive repertoires showed a weaker similar trend, while memory repertoires showed none. Out-of-frame TCR alpha sequences shared between twins showed an excess of low generation-probability sequences compared with coincidental sharing between unrelated individuals.

Preparation of the library involved 5' RACE. The listed sequencing device is Illumina HiSeq 2000. Template switching added a universal primer binding site, and the final cDNA carried a unique molecular identifier that allowed TCR cDNA molecules to be counted accurately. First-strand cDNA for TCR alpha and beta chains was synthesized from specific primers in the conserved constant-segment region. Each cDNA library was double barcoded, with a SMART-Mk sample barcode plus Illumina barcodes, to control for contamination. TruSeq adapter sequences along with Illumina sample barcodes were introduced in two successive PCR steps. The TCR alpha and beta cDNA libraries were sequenced on the Illumina HiSeq platform using custom primers. The authors' pipeline ran thus. Raw reads were processed with MiGEC to extract unique molecular identifiers, and MiXCR was used to determine CDR3 positions. Recombination models were inferred per individual with the repgenHMM and IGoR tools using an EM algorithm. Shared clonotype analysis was performed with the tcR package in R, normalizing sharing by the product of cloneset sizes. To study raw recombination without the effects of thymic and clonal selection, out-of-frame nonproductive sequences were analyzed. TCRdb trimmed the raw reads at Q25, called clones with MiXCR and kept productive beta chains. CDR3 protein duplicates are merged, each entry listing the most common genes and DNA. The V and J calls were determined by TCRdb, not by the authors. The sample has some 630,000 distinct CDR3 sequences on record, under 8.5% of them singletons. Jointly, the top ten make up roughly 1.5% of the sample.

All donors were healthy Caucasians. The twin cohort comprised three pairs of female monozygotic twins, all aged about 18 to 30 years. Peripheral blood mononuclear cells were the source from which RNA for the TCR libraries was isolated. The sample was also reused in another study, on yellow fever vaccine responses in identical twins. According to the second study: According to the authors, in identical twins the way T cells responded to vaccination appeared partly convergent and partly personalized. In the study, vaccine-responding T cell clones were precisely tracked in identical twins.

This TCR derives from a woman aged 18-29 years in good health. Sequencing was done on a sample of PBMCs. The chain links TRBV12-3 or TRBV12-4 with TRBJ1-1, with 12 junctional bases fitting TRBD1. CDR3 sequence: CASKPGQGASEAFF. The nucleotides read TGTGCCAGCAAGCCGGGACAGGGGGCGTCTGAAGCTTTCTTT.